The 17 T cell receptor beta chains below all came from one sample that was sequenced in a study of immune heterogeneity within non-small cell lung tumors. Genomic DNA from bulk tumor acted as the template, and roughly 0.55 ug was loaded per sample. Surgeons took several biopsies per primary tumor, spaced far apart, during surgery. Curative surgical treatment was performed in patients who had newly diagnosed, untreated non-small cell lung cancer. TCR beta CDR3 regions came from multiplex PCR with 32 forward V and 13 reverse J primers. TCRdb called the multiplex PCR reads again in MiXCR, with one record for every CDR3 protein. Of about 7,200 distinct CDR3 sequences in the sample, approximately 20% were seen once. Specimen: lung tumor tissue. All receptors derive from a man aged 60-69 years with non-small cell lung cancer.

By sample fraction, this clonotype is medium-sized. V gene TRBV19 combines with J gene TRBJ1-2; D remains unclear. V was clipped by 3 bases and J by 0 bases, with 14 bases between them. The germline V gene encodes CDR1 LNHDA and CDR2 SQIVND (reference sequence). The CDR3 contains 16 residues. CDR3 bases: TGTGCCAGTAGTATGGTATCGGGGATAACTAACTATGGCTACACCTTC. This sequence encodes CASSMVSGITNYGYTF.

This clonotype ranks as medium-sized. The J gene is TRBJ1-4, the V gene TRBV28; D gene unclear. The CDR3 is 16 amino acids. Germline CDR1 is MDHEN and CDR2 is SYDVKM. The V and J ends lost 6 bases and 0 bases respectively, with 14 bases between them. For the CDR3, the DNA is TGTGCCAGCAGCCCCTCGTGGGGAGCAACTAATGAAAAACTGTTTTTT. Amino acids: CASSPSWGATNEKLFF.

This clonotype was recorded once. Just one base apart from a much larger clone, this may be a read error. This chain joins TRBV6-1 and TRBJ2-7; 8 nucleotides line up with TRBD2. V trimming: 6 bases; J trimming: 1 base; junction bases outside the gene matches: 8. Per the germline V gene, CDR1 is MNHNS and CDR2 is SASEGT. This CDR3 comprises 15 residues. Here the CDR3 reads CASRVGTRGSYEQYF. For the CDR3, the DNA is TGTGCCAGCAGGGTCGGGACTAGGGGGTCCTACGAGCAGTACTTC.

This clonotype is categorized as medium-sized. The chain couples TRBV6-2 or TRBV6-3 to TRBJ2-1; D may match TRBD1 or TRBD2 (5 bases each). The ends were cut back, 7 bases at V and 3 bases at J, with 16 bases in the middle. The germline V gene has CDR1 MNHEY and CDR2 SVGEGT. CDR3 size: 15 residues. In nucleotides, the CDR3 is TGTGCCAGCACCACGGGACGTTGGGGCTACAATGAGCAGTTCTTC. The encoded protein is CASTTGRWGYNEQFF.

This clonotype was counted ten times or more. The chain uses TRBV28 and TRBJ2-4, with 10 bases identical to TRBD2. The CDR3 is made up of 17 amino acids. Germline-derived CDR1 and CDR2 are MDHEN and SYDVKM. The trim removed 4 bases at V and 7 bases at J, leaving 13 bases unmatched. The DNA for the CDR3 is TGTGCCAGCAGTTCCCCCGGACTAGCGGAAAAGCGGAACATTCAGTACTTC. The encoded protein is CASSSPGLAEKRNIQYF. The variable domain in full, completed from reference TRBV28 and TRBJ2-4, reads DVKVTQSSRYLVKRTGEKVFLECVQDMDHENMFWYRQDPGLGLRLIYFSYDVKMKEKGDIPEGYSVSREKKERFSLILESASTNQTSMYLCASSSPGLAEKRNIQYFGAGTRLSVL.

This clonotype was found many times. The V call is TRBV5-1, the J call TRBJ2-2; no clear D gene. This CDR3 comprises 14 residues. V was clipped by 4 bases and J by 3 bases, with 10 bases between them. Germline CDR1 is SGHRS and CDR2 is YFSETQ. This CDR3 reads CASSPLMDTGELFF. The CDR3 region has the DNA TGCGCCAGCAGCCCTCTTATGGACACCGGGGAGCTGTTTTTT.

At least ten counts were recorded for this clonotype. CDR3 sequence: CASMYSSGKSYNEQFF. CDR3 DNA: TGTGCCAGCATGTACTCGAGCGGGAAATCCTACAATGAGCAGTTCTTC. The chain carries TRBV25-1 and TRBJ2-1, with 7 bases aligning to TRBD2. Trimming at V came to 7 bases and at J to 1 base, leaving 10 bases not matched to a gene. The V gene's germline CDR1 is MGHDK and CDR2 SYGVNS. This CDR3 is 16 amino acids long.

This clonotype is medium-sized in the sample. The CDR3 bases are TGTGCCAGCAGCCCCTCTTTGGGATCCGGTTTACACGAGCAGTACTTC. Translating gives CASSPSLGSGLHEQYF. The chain has TRBV12-3 or TRBV12-4 and TRBJ2-7; no firm D call. The CDR3 runs 16 residues. V lost 6 bases and J lost 5, with 23 bases in between.

Sample share makes this clonotype medium-sized. This chain joins TRBV24-1 and TRBJ2-5; either TRBD1 or TRBD2 may fit D (5 bases each). Between the trimmed V and J ends, which lost 4 bases and 2 bases, there was a span of 7 bases. Germline V gene sequence: CDR1 KGHDR, CDR2 SFDVKD. This CDR3 region has 13 residues. The CDR3 sequence: CATSEGPQETQYF. For the CDR3, the DNA is TGTGCCACCAGTGAGGGACCGCAAGAGACCCAGTACTTC.

This clonotype is medium-sized in the sample. The chain is built from TRBV3-1 and TRBJ1-2; D might be TRBD1 (5 bases). Germline V gene lookup returns CDR1 LGHDT and CDR2 YNNKEL (reference sequence). V was cut by 1 base and J by 7 bases, with 7 bases left in between. This CDR3 has 12 amino acids. The CDR3 DNA reads as TGTGCCAGCAGCCAAGGGGGGTTTGGCTACACCTTC. This codes for CASSQGGFGYTF.

This clonotype is medium-sized within its sample. The chain is built from TRBV4-1 and TRBJ2-7; D gene unclear. The CDR3 covers 14 residues. V gave up 6 bases and J gave up 0 bases, with 12 bases separating them. The germline gives CDR1 MGHRA, CDR2 YSYEKL. The CDR3 nucleotides are TGCGCCAGCAGGCCAATAGTAAACTCCTACGAGCAGTACTTC. Amino acids: CASRPIVNSYEQYF.

With regard to this clonotype: This clone may be a read error of a much larger clone one base away. This chain uses TRBV2 with TRBJ2-4; 14 bases match TRBD2. The CDR3 is 24 amino acids. V dropped 4 bases and J dropped 0; count of bases not matched to a gene: 23. Germline V gives CDR1 SNHLY, CDR2 FYNNEI. CDR3 bases: TGTGCCAGCAGTGGAGACAGGGGATCAGCCGGGACTAGCGGGAGTTTCATAGCCAAAAACATTCAGTACTTC. Its protein product is CASSGDRGSAGTSGSFIAKNIQYF.

This clonotype was counted ten times or more. V is TRBV28 and J is TRBJ2-5; either TRBD1 or TRBD2 may fit D (5 bases each). The V end lost 5 bases, the J end lost 0 bases, and 19 bases lay between the germline ends. The germline V gene encodes CDR1 MDHEN and CDR2 SYDVKM. This CDR3 is built from 17 residues. In DNA, the CDR3 is TGTGCCAGCAGTCCACTCCGGGACCAAGGGCACCAAGAGACCCAGTACTTC. This sequence encodes CASSPLRDQGHQETQYF.

This clonotype has ten or more counts. The chain is built from TRBV30 and TRBJ1-4; no reliable D call. Germline CDR1 is GTSNPN and CDR2 is SVGIG (reference sequence). The CDR3 length is 14 residues. V lost 1 base, J lost 8 bases, and 14 bases lay in between. CDR3 sequence (DNA): TGTGCCTGGAGTGGACTCACGGCCACCGAAAAACTGTTTTTT. Its translation is CAWSGLTATEKLFF.

This clonotype came up many times. The chain carries TRBV5-1 and TRBJ2-2; D perhaps matches TRBD1 (5 bases). CDR1 is SGHRS and CDR2 is YFSETQ in the germline V gene. This CDR3 comprises 17 residues. The V gene lost 5 bases and the J gene lost 5 bases, with 22 bases spanning the gap. The CDR3 DNA reads as TGCGCCAGCAGACCATCAGCCGACCTATCAGGGACCGGGGAGCTGTTTTTT. Residues: CASRPSADLSGTGELFF.

The chain couples TRBV19 to TRBJ2-6; a weak D match, TRBD2 (5 bases). The length of the CDR3 is 17 residues. With 5 bases removed from V and 4 bases from J, the gap between germline ends came to 18 bases. Germline CDR1 reads LNHDA; CDR2 reads SQIVND (reference sequence). CDR3 sequence reads: CASSLQKGGLGANVLTF. The CDR3 DNA sequence: TGTGCCAGTAGTCTCCAGAAAGGAGGACTGGGGGCCAACGTCCTGACTTTC.

Details on this clonotype: A much more abundant neighbour one base away suggests this may be a read error. The chain has TRBV3-1 and TRBJ2-3; TRBD2 matches 7 bases. The germline V gene has CDR1 LGHDT and CDR2 YNNKEL (reference sequence). V lost 4 bases and J lost 6; bases outside the gene matches: 7. The CDR3 is made up of 14 amino acids. The CDR3 DNA reads as TGTGCCAGCAGCCGAGGGCGGGGGTGGGATACGCAGTATTTT. It translates to CASSRGRGWDTQYF.